This TCR beta chain was sequenced during a study of blood T cell repertoires in COVID-19. Overall study context: Spain, Italy and the United States supplied samples that represented acute and convalescent COVID-19.

The V end lost 1 base, the J end lost 2 bases, and 7 bases lay between the germline ends. This CDR3 contains 14 residues. The germline V gene encodes CDR1 SEHNR and CDR2 FQNEAQ (reference sequence). Libraries were prepared by immunoSEQ multiplex PCR; TCRdb keeps only in-frame clonotypes and omits some of them. This table holds under 350,000 clones, approximately 86% found once. The TCR originated in a young woman who had recovered from COVID-19. Material for sequencing was PBMCs or T cells enriched from blood (not recorded which). The chain combines TRBV7-9 with TRBJ2-3; D gene ambiguous. As DNA, the CDR3 is TGTGCCAGCAGCTTAGATGCTAACACAGATACGCAGTATTTT. It yields the protein CASSLDANTDTQYF.